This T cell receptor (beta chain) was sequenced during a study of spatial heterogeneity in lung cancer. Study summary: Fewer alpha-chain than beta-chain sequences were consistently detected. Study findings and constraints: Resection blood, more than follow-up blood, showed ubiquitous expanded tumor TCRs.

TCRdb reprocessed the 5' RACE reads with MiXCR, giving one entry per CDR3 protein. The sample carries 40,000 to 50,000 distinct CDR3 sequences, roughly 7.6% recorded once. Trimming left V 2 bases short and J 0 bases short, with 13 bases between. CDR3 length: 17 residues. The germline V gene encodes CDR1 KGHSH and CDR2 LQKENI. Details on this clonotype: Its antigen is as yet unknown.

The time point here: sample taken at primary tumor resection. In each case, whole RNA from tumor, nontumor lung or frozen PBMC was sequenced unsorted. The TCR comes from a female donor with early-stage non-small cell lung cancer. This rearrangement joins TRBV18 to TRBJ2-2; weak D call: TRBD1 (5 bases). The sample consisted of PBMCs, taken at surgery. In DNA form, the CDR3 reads TGTGCCAGCTCACCATCCCCCATAGGGGCGAACACCGGGGAGCTGTTTTTT. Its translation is CASSPSPIGANTGELFF.